What follows is one T cell receptor beta chain and its context. Its antigen is not identified. Trimming shortened V by 4 bases and J by 2 bases, and 20 bases separated the two germline ends. There are 17 residues in the CDR3. The germline gives CDR1 PRHDT, CDR2 FYEKMQ (reference sequence). TCRdb re-called the RT-PCR reads with MiXCR, one entry per CDR3 protein. Altogether thousands of distinct CDR3 sequences are present, around 78% being singletons, with the ten largest covering approximately 4.1%. The data are from a study of yellow fever vaccine responses in identical twins. Overall study findings and caveats: Reportedly, the T cell response mounted by twins to vaccine seemed partly convergent, partly personalized.

The chain joins TRBV13 to TRBJ1-1; no definite D call. The TCR sequence derives from a woman between 18 and 30 years old who received the yellow fever vaccine. The sample consisted of T cells from blood (PBMCs), unsorted or a sorted subset (not recorded which), taken before or after yellow fever vaccination (not recorded which). DNA of the CDR3: TGTGCCAGCAGCTCATACGGGGTCGGCGATATTAACACTGAAGCTTTCTTT. This gives the protein CASSSYGVGDINTEAFF.